One and the same sample provided the 30 T cell receptor beta chains below, sequenced in a study of blood T cell repertoires in COVID-19 (TCRdb year 2020). The library was prepared using the immunoSEQ multiplex PCR assay. Not all clones reach the TCRdb copy of this immuneACCESS table, which keeps in-frame sequences only. Checked studies attribute under half of the gap to unresolved V genes and leave the rest unexplained. This sample holds fewer than 250,000 clones; roughly 83% were observed only once. In total, the top ten clones hold about 2.1% of the sample. Sequences were obtained from PBMCs or T cells enriched from blood (not recorded which). These receptors came from a woman between 45 and 60 years old who had recovered from COVID-19.

The chain joins TRBV7-9 to TRBJ1-1; 8 bases fit TRBD1. With 4 bases clipped from V and 0 bases from J, the junction kept 4 bases outside the gene matches. The CDR3 runs to 15 residues. Looked up from germline, CDR1 is SEHNR and CDR2 is FQNEAQ (reference sequence). CDR3: CASSSPGQVNTEAFF. The CDR3 region has the DNA TGTGCCAGCAGCTCACCGGGACAGGTGAACACTGAAGCTTTCTTT. Filled out from reference TRBV7-9 and TRBJ1-1, the complete variable domain reads DTGVSQNPRHKITKRGQNVTFRCDPISEHNRLYWYRQTLGQGPEFLTYFQNEAQLEKSRLLSDRFSAERPKGSFSTLEIQRTEQGDSAMYLCASSSPGQVNTEAFFGQGTRLTVV.

V usage is TRBV5-8 and J usage is TRBJ1-2; unclear D gene. From germline, CDR1 is SGHTS and CDR2 YDEGEE. Trimming stripped 8 bases from V and 7 bases from J, with 24 bases between. The CDR3 runs 15 residues. CDR3 residues: CARRRPQVLAGGYTF. CDR3 sequence (DNA): TGTGCCAGGAGGCGGCCCCAGGTGTTAGCGGGTGGCTACACCTTC.

The chain joins TRBV29-1 to TRBJ2-1; 12 nucleotides match TRBD1. Germline CDR1 and CDR2: SQVTM and ANQGSEA. V gave up 6 bases and J gave up 5 bases; unmatched junction bases: 14. The CDR3 covers 17 residues. The CDR3 nucleotides are TGCAGCGTGCTGGGACAGGGGGCTACAAGAGTTCACAATGAGCAGTTCTTC. It specifies CSVLGQGATRVHNEQFF.

Concerning this clone: Distinct nucleotide sequences in the sample also encode this CDR3. V gene TRBV7-2 combines with J gene TRBJ1-5; D is unresolved. CDR1 is SGHTA, CDR2 FQGNSA, per germline. The length of the CDR3 is 15 residues. The V gene lost 0 bases and the J gene lost 3 bases, with 9 bases spanning the gap. As DNA, the CDR3 is TGTGCCAGCAGCTTAGCGGGAGGGCTCAATCAGCCCCAGCATTTT. Translating it yields CASSLAGGLNQPQHF.

The rearrangement uses TRBV18 and TRBJ2-1, with a possible D match to TRBD1 (6 bases). The V end was cut by 2 bases, the J end by 3 bases, with 11 bases between. The CDR3 totals 15 residues. Germline-derived CDR1 and CDR2 are KGHSH and LQKENI. The chain's CDR3 is CASSPEGDLYNEQFF. In DNA form, the CDR3 reads TGTGCCAGCTCACCAGAGGGGGATCTCTACAATGAGCAGTTCTTC.

Details on this clone: Other DNA sequences from this sample encode an identical CDR3 as well. The chain is built from TRBV9 and TRBJ1-2, with 8 bases identical to TRBD1. This CDR3 contains 14 residues. Germline V lookup: CDR1 SGDLS, CDR2 YYNGEE. J lost 3 bases, V lost 2 bases, and 3 bases had no gene match. The CDR3 is CASSVGTGDYGYTF. CDR3 coding DNA: TGTGCCAGCAGCGTGGGGACAGGCGACTATGGCTACACCTTC. The full variable domain, rest sourced from reference TRBV9 and TRBJ1-2, is DSGVTQTPKHLITATGQRVTLRCSPRSGDLSVYWYQQSLDQGLQFLIQYYNGEERAKGNILERFSAQQFPDLHSELNLSSLELGDSALYFCASSVGTGDYGYTFGSGTRLTVV.

The chain carries TRBV11-2 and TRBJ1-1; D gene ambiguous. This CDR3 spans 14 amino acids. The ends were cut back, 4 bases at V and 0 bases at J, with 9 bases in the middle. Germline lookup yields CDR1 SGHAT and CDR2 FQNNGV. CDR3 region: CASSSSTLNTEAFF. The CDR3 coding sequence is TGTGCCAGCAGCTCCTCAACTTTGAACACTGAAGCTTTCTTT.

The V call is TRBV7-2, the J call TRBJ1-1; 8 positions agree with TRBD1. Per the germline V gene, CDR1 is SGHTA and CDR2 is FQGNSA. The CDR3 has 15 residues. V shed 5 bases and J 1 base; nucleotides not matched to a gene: 6. DNA of the CDR3: TGTGCCAGCAGCCCTCGACAGGGGACGAACACTGAAGCTTTCTTT. Amino acid sequence: CASSPRQGTNTEAFF.

The CDR3 coding sequence is TGTGCCTGGAACGGAGCGGGAGCGTACAATGAGCAGTTCTTC. It specifies CAWNGAGAYNEQFF. The chain combines TRBV30 with TRBJ2-1, with TRBD2 matching over 8 bases. Germline V gene data show CDR1 as GTSNPN and CDR2 as SVGIG (reference sequence). The CDR3 contains 14 residues. J lost 4 bases, V lost 4 bases, and 6 bases had no gene match.

This chain joins TRBV28 and TRBJ1-5; D unresolved. The V end was cut by 5 bases, the J end by 7 bases, with 15 bases between. The CDR3 has 14 residues. Germline CDR1 reads MDHEN; CDR2 reads SYDVKM. The CDR3 region is CASSIFAAGQPQHF. The CDR3 nucleotides read TGTGCCAGCAGTATTTTTGCGGCTGGGCAGCCCCAGCATTTT.

CDR3 coding DNA: TGTGCCAGCAGTGACCCCGGGACACGGGGCCTTCAGCCCCAGCATTTT. Protein sequence: CASSDPGTRGLQPQHF. This chain links TRBV6-1 with TRBJ1-5; perhaps TRBD1 as D (6 bases). V lost 3 bases and J 6 bases, leaving 18 bases between the germline ends. The CDR3 is 16 amino acids. CDR1 and CDR2 (germline): MNHNS, SASEGT.

This chain uses TRBV25-1 with TRBJ1-1, with TRBD1 matching over 7 bases. Germline assignment: CDR1 MGHDK and CDR2 SYGVNS. This CDR3 has 15 amino acids. Germline trimming cut 1 base from V and 1 base from J; bases unmatched to any gene: 3. Here the CDR3 DNA reads TGTGCCAGCAGTGAATGGACAGGCAGGAACACTGAAGCTTTCTTT. This codes for CASSEWTGRNTEAFF.

The rearrangement joins TRBV29-1 to TRBJ2-5; 11 bases align to TRBD2. This CDR3 has 16 residues. Trimming removed 1 base from V and 4 bases from J; junction bases left unmatched: 8. From germline, CDR1 is SQVTM and CDR2 ANQGSEA. The CDR3 sequence is CSVEVSASGGRETQYF. In DNA form, the CDR3 reads TGCAGCGTTGAAGTGTCAGCTAGCGGGGGGAGAGAGACCCAGTACTTC.

V is TRBV6-2 or TRBV6-3 and J is TRBJ1-2; a possible D gene is TRBD1 (5 bases). This CDR3 has 13 amino acids. CDR1 is MNHEY, CDR2 SVGEGT, per germline. Trimming left V 5 bases short and J 1 base short, with 8 bases between. CDR3 loop: CASSDSINYGYTF. The CDR3 nucleotides read TGTGCCAGCAGTGACAGTATTAACTATGGCTACACCTTC.

This clone was seen just once. The gene calls are TRBV19 and TRBJ1-1; D is possibly TRBD1 (5 bases). Germline V gene lookup returns CDR1 LNHDA and CDR2 SQIVND (reference sequence). V was trimmed by 4 bases and J by 5 bases, leaving 11 bases between them. The CDR3 runs 13 residues. CDR3 residues: CASSTRQRTEAFF. The CDR3 bases are TGTGCCAGTAGTACTAGACAGAGGACTGAAGCTTTCTTT.

This chain uses TRBV29-1 with TRBJ2-5; D gene ambiguous. The CDR3 runs 11 residues. Germline assignment: CDR1 SQVTM and CDR2 ANQGSEA. V gave up 7 bases and J gave up 2 bases, with 8 bases separating them. CDR3 DNA sequence: TGCAGCGGCCTCGAGCAAGAGACCCAGTACTTC. Translating gives CSGLEQETQYF.

The genes are TRBV28 and TRBJ1-5; possibly TRBD1 for D (6 bases). This CDR3 comprises 13 residues. Trimming shortened V by 4 bases and J by 7 bases, and 11 bases separated the two germline ends. The germline V gene has CDR1 MDHEN and CDR2 SYDVKM. Here the CDR3 reads CASSWGRGQPQHF. For the CDR3, the DNA is TGTGCCAGCAGTTGGGGGAGGGGGCAGCCCCAGCATTTT.

V and J are TRBV2 and TRBJ2-1, with 13 bases identical to TRBD2. This CDR3 is 15 amino acids long. Per germline, CDR1 SNHLY and CDR2 FYNNEI. Trimming at V came to 6 bases and at J to 12 bases, leaving 11 bases not matched to a gene. This CDR3 is CASSPLAGGAVGQFF. The CDR3 DNA is TGTGCCAGCAGCCCACTAGCGGGGGGGGCTGTGGGGCAGTTCTTC.

The chain links TRBV21-1 to TRBJ1-5; TRBD1 reflects the table's D call only, with no check against the DNA. TRBV21-1 is a listed pseudogene. This CDR3 contains 18 residues. Written as DNA, the CDR3 is TGTGCCAGCAGCAAAAGGACCCCGGGACAGGGGTGCCCAGCTGGCCAGCATTTT. Residues: CASSKRTPGQGCPAGQHF.

The V gene is TRBV11-1, the J gene TRBJ1-4, with no clear D. This CDR3 spans 15 amino acids. Germline V gene lookup returns CDR1 SGHAT and CDR2 FQDESV (reference sequence). Trimming removed 5 bases at V and 4 bases at J, with 14 bases between. This chain's CDR3 is CASSLFGLFNEKLFF. The CDR3 DNA sequence: TGTGCCAGCAGCCTCTTCGGACTGTTTAATGAAAAACTGTTTTTT. Variable domain in full (rest from reference TRBV11-1 and TRBJ1-4): EAEVAQSPRYKITEKSQAVAFWCDPISGHATLYWYRQILGQGPELLVQFQDESVVDDSQLPKDRFSAERLKGVDSTLKIQPAELGDSAMYLCASSLFGLFNEKLFFGSGTQLSVL.

The genes are TRBV5-4 and TRBJ1-4, with D possibly matching TRBD1 (5 bases). The CDR3 totals 14 residues. V was clipped by 0 bases and J by 7 bases, with 10 bases between them. Germline CDR1 and CDR2: SGHNT and YYREEE (reference sequence). As DNA, the CDR3 is TGTGCCAGCAGCTTGGAGACTAGGGGTGAAAAACTGTTTTTT. Translating gives CASSLETRGEKLFF.

The rearrangement joins TRBV6-2 or TRBV6-3 to TRBJ2-7, with 9 bases matching TRBD2. The CDR3 loop spans 16 amino acids. J was trimmed by 6 bases and V by 6 bases; bases with no gene match: 15. Germline assignment: CDR1 MNHEY and CDR2 SVGEGT. CDR3 loop: CASSPAGGTSLGEQYF. The CDR3 nucleotides read TGTGCCAGCAGCCCTGCGGGGGGGACTAGCCTTGGCGAGCAGTACTTC.

This clone was recorded only once. This chain connects TRBV6-1 to TRBJ1-5, with 12 positions matching TRBD1. CDR3 length equals 16 residues. The V gene's germline CDR1 is MNHNS and CDR2 SASEGT. V lost 3 bases and J lost 7; bases outside the gene matches: 7. CDR3 DNA sequence: TGTGCCAGCAGTGAGGGGACAGGGGGCGTTAGGCAGCCCCAGCATTTT. Amino acid sequence: CASSEGTGGVRQPQHF.

The chain recombines TRBV7-9 with TRBJ1-2, with D perhaps TRBD1 (5 bases). There are 16 residues in the CDR3. V lost 0 bases, J lost 0 bases, and 11 bases lay in between. CDR1 is SEHNR and CDR2 is FQNEAQ in the germline V gene (reference sequence). The DNA of the CDR3 is TGTGCCAGCAGCTTAGCAGGGGCAGAAACTAACTATGGCTACACCTTC. The encoded protein is CASSLAGAETNYGYTF.

The chain has TRBV7-2 and TRBJ2-7; 10 bases match TRBD2. Germline CDR1 SGHTA, CDR2 FQGNSA. The V and J ends lost 1 base and 1 base, in that order; junction bases with no gene match: 1. CDR3 length equals 15 residues. CDR3 coding DNA: TGTGCCAGCAGCTTAGAACTAGCGGGATCCTACGAGCAGTACTTC. Residues: CASSLELAGSYEQYF.

V usage is TRBV5-1 and J usage is TRBJ1-1, with 8 nucleotides matching TRBD1. V lost 4 bases to trimming and J lost 1 base; unmatched junction nucleotides: 9. The CDR3 runs 16 residues. Looked up from germline, CDR1 is SGHRS and CDR2 is YFSETQ. CDR3 in amino acids: CASSPLTGVTNTEAFF. CDR3 coding DNA: TGCGCCAGCAGCCCGTTGACAGGGGTTACGAACACTGAAGCTTTCTTT.

This clone was observed once. The chain employs TRBV15 and TRBJ2-1; D ambiguous. Germline V gene lookup returns CDR1 LNHNV and CDR2 YYDKDF (reference sequence). Trimming removed 0 bases at V and 5 bases at J, with 8 bases between. CDR3 size: 14 residues. CDR3 residues: CATSRDNSHNEQFF. For the CDR3, the DNA is TGTGCCACCAGCAGAGACAACAGCCACAATGAGCAGTTCTTC.

This clone was observed once. V and J are TRBV4-3 and TRBJ2-3; weak D call: TRBD2 (5 bases). V was cut by 4 bases and J by 4 bases, with 24 bases left in between. The CDR3 extends over 18 amino acids. Per germline, CDR1 LGHNA and CDR2 YSLEER. CDR3 sequence reads: CASSRTGKAGAYADTQYF. CDR3 nucleotide sequence: TGCGCCAGCAGCCGTACGGGGAAGGCCGGAGCCTACGCAGATACGCAGTATTTT.

V usage is TRBV27 and J usage is TRBJ2-3, with D unclear. The CDR3 is 12 residues long. Deletions cut 4 bases from V and 5 bases from J, with 7 bases between. Per the germline V gene, CDR1 is MNHEY and CDR2 is SMNVEV (reference sequence). CDR3 nucleotide sequence: TGTGCCAGCAGTTATCCCGGAGATACGCAGTATTTT. Its protein product is CASSYPGDTQYF.

V is TRBV14 and J is TRBJ1-2, with D tentatively TRBD1 (6 bases). In germline, CDR1 is SGHDN, CDR2 FVKESK. V dropped 0 bases and J dropped 9 bases, with 11 bases sitting between them. The CDR3 loop spans 13 amino acids. CDR3 amino acids: CASSQDRGGRYTF. CDR3 in DNA: TGTGCCAGCAGCCAAGATCGGGGGGGCCGCTACACCTTC.